This T cell receptor beta chain was obtained from a study of CD8 T cells in ankylosing spondylitis. This clonotype is termed medium-sized. The antigen is not known. Making use of molecular barcodes, quantitative 5'-RACE generated TCR beta libraries. TCRdb re-analysed the 5' RACE reads in MiXCR, keeping a single row per CDR3 protein. The sample consists of tens of thousands of distinct CDR3 sequences, 10% of them appearing once. Study observations and caveats: Past studies reported some motif variants in reactive arthritis synovial fluid and blood.

The germline CDR1 and CDR2 sequences are DFQATT and SNEGSKA (reference sequence). CDR3 length: 14 amino acids. V lost 3 bases, J lost 4 bases, and 14 bases lay in between. The rearrangement joins TRBV20-1 to TRBJ2-3; D possibly uses TRBD1 or TRBD2 (5 bases each). The origin of this receptor is a male donor with ankylosing spondylitis or in good health (not recorded which). The sequenced material came from blood, either unsorted or a sorted T cell fraction (not recorded which). The DNA for the CDR3 is TGCAGTGCTAGTGTGAGGGGCCAGGCAGATACGCAGTATTTT. Amino acid sequence: CSASVRGQADTQYF.